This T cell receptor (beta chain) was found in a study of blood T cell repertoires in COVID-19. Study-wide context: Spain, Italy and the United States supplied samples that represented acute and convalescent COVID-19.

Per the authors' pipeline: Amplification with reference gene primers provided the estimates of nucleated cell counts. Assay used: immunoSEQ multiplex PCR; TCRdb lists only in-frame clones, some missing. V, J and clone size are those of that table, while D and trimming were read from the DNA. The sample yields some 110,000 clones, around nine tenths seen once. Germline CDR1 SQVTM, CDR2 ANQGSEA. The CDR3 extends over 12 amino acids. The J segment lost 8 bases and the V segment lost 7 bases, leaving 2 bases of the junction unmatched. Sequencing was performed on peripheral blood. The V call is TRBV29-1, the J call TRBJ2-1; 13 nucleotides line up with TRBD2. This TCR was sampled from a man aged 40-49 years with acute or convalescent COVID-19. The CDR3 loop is CSGTSGSDEQFF. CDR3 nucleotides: TGCAGCGGGACTAGCGGGAGCGATGAGCAGTTCTTC.